The source of this T cell receptor (beta chain) is a study of blood T cells in healthy people across ages. Per germline, CDR1 SGHRS and CDR2 YFSETQ. This CDR3 region has 14 residues. The V and J ends lost 0 bases and 8 bases respectively, with 12 bases between them. There were at least 5 micrograms of total RNA extracted from every sample. Together with a sample-barcoded 5' primer, a J-beta primer mix was included in a second PCR lasting roughly 6 to 12 cycles. In TCRdb, the 5' RACE reads were re-called with MiXCR into one record per CDR3 protein. This sample yields some 1,800,000 distinct CDR3 sequences, of which 35% to 50% are seen a single time; under 25% belongs to the top ten.

This receptor was taken from a human donor in good health. Specimen: blood. This rearrangement joins TRBV5-1 to TRBJ2-1; possible D gene TRBD1, 5 bases. The CDR3 bases are TGCGCCAGCAGCTTGGTGGTCTGGGGCGATGAGCAGTTCTTC. Residues: CASSLVVWGDEQFF.